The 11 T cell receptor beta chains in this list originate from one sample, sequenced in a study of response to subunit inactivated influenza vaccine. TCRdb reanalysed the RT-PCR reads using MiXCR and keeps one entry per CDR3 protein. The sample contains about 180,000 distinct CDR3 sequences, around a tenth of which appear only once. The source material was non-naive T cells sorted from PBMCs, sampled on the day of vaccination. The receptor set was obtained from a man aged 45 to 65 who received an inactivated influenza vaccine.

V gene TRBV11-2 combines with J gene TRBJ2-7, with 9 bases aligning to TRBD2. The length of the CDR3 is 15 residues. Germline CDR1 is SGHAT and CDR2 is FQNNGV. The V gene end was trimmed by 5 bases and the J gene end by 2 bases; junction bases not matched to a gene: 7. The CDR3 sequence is CASSLTGLAAYEQYF. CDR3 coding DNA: TGTGCCAGCAGCCTAACGGGACTAGCCGCCTACGAGCAGTACTTC.

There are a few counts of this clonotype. The DNA for the CDR3 is TGTGCCAGCAGCCAAGAGGGACCTGGAAACACCATATATTTT. It is translated as CASSQEGPGNTIYF. The chain uses TRBV4-2 and TRBJ1-3; TRBD1 might be the D (5 bases). The CDR3 is made up of 14 amino acids. Trimming removed 0 bases at V and 2 bases at J, with 5 bases between. Germline V CDR1 and CDR2: LGHNA, YNFKEQ.

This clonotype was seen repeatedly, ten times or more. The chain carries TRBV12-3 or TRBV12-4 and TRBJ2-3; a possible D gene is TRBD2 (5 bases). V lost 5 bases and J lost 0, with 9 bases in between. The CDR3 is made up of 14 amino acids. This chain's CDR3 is CASSPAASTDTQYF. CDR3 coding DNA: TGTGCCAGCAGTCCAGCGGCTAGCACAGATACGCAGTATTTT.

The CDR3 DNA reads TGTGCCAGCAGTTTAGACAGGGGAGGCGAGCAGTACTTC. It yields the protein CASSLDRGGEQYF. The V call is TRBV27, the J call TRBJ2-7, with 8 bases matching TRBD1. V lost 2 bases to trimming and J lost 6 bases; unmatched junction nucleotides: 3. Germline V gives CDR1 MNHEY, CDR2 SMNVEV (reference sequence). The CDR3 spans 13 residues.

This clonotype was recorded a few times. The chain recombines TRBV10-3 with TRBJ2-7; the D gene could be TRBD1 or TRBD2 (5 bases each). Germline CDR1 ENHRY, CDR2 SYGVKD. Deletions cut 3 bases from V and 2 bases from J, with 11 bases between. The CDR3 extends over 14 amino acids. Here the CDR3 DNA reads TGTGCCATCAGTGACAGGGAGATAACCTACGAGCAGTACTTC. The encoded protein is CAISDREITYEQYF.

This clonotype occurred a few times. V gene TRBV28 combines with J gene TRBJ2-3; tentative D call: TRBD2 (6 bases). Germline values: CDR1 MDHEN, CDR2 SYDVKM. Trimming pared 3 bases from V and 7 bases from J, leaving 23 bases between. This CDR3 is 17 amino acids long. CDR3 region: CASSFAYGGTEGNTQYF. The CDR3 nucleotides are TGTGCCAGCAGTTTCGCCTATGGTGGGACGGAGGGGAATACGCAGTATTTT.

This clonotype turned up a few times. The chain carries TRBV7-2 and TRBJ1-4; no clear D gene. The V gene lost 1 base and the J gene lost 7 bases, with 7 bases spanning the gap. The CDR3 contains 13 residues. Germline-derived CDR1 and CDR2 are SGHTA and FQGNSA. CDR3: CASSLGAAEKLFF. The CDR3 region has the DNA TGTGCCAGCAGCTTAGGAGCGGCTGAAAAACTGTTTTTT.

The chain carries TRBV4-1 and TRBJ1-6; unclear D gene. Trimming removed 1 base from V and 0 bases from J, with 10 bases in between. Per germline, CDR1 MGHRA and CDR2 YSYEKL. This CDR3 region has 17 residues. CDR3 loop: CASSQGAASSYNSPLHF. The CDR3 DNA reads TGCGCCAGCAGCCAAGGGGCAGCTAGCTCCTATAATTCACCCCTCCACTTT.

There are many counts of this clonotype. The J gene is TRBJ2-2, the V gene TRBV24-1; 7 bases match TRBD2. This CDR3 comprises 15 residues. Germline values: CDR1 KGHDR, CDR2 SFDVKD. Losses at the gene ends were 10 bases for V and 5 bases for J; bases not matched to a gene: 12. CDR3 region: CATSERDGRTGELFF. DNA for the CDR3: TGTGCCACGTCGGAGCGGGACGGACGAACCGGGGAGCTGTTTTTT.

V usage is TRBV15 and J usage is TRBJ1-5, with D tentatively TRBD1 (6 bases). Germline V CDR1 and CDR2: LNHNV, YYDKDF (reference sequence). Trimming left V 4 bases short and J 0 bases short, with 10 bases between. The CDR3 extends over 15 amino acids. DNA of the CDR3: TGTGCCACCAGCATAAACAGGGTTAGCAATCAGCCCCAGCATTTT. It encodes CATSINRVSNQPQHF.

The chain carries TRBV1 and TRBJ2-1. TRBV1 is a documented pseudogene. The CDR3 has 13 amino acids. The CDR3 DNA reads TGCACCAGCAGCCAGGTTGTATTCAATGAGCAGTTCTTC. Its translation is CTSSQVVFNEQFF.